The clone carrying this T cell receptor beta chain was seen a few times. Antigen specificity is unknown. Only in-frame clones appear in the TCRdb table, and some are missing; sequencing was by immunoSEQ multiplex PCR. The sample consists of about 98,000 clones, approximately 88% of them appearing once. The data derive from a study of T cell responses to AZD1222 COVID-19 vaccine. Study-wide findings and caveats: The breadth and depth of Spike-specific TCRs increased once two AZD1222 doses had been given.

This TCR was recovered from an adult in good health. The source was peripheral blood, collected on day 0 of AZD1222 vaccination.

The chain's CDR3 is CASSQEIRVYGYTF. The CDR3 coding sequence is TGCGCCAGCAGCCAAGAGATCAGGGTGTATGGCTACACCTTC. This sequence joins TRBV4-3 and TRBJ1-2; a weak D match, TRBD1 (5 bases). The CDR3 totals 14 residues. Germline V gene lookup returns CDR1 LGHNA and CDR2 YSLEER. The V end was cut by 0 bases, the J end by 5 bases, with 10 bases between.